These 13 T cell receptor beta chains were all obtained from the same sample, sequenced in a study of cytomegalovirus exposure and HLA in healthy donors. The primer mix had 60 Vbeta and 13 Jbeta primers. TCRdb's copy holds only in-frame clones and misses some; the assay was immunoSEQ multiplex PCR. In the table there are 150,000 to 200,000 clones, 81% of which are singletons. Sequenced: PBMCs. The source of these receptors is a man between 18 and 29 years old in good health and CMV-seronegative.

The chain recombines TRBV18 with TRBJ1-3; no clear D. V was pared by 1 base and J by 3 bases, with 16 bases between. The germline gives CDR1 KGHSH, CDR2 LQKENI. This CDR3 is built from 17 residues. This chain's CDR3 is CASSPQLTAALGNTIYF. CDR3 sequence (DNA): TGTGCCAGCTCACCACAACTCACAGCGGCCCTTGGAAACACCATATATTTT.

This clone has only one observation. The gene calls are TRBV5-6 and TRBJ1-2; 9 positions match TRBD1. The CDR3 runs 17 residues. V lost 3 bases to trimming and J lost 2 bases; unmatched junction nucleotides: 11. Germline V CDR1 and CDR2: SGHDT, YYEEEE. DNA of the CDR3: TGTGCCAGCAGCTCCTATCTGACAGGGGGAAACAACTATGGCTACACCTTC. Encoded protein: CASSSYLTGGNNYGYTF.

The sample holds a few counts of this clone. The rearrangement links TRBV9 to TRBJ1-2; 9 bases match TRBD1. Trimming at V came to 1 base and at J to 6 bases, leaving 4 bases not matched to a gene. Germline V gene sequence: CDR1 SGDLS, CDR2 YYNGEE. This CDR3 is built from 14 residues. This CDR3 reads CASSVHRGQNGYTF. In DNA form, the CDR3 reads TGTGCCAGCAGCGTACACAGGGGGCAAAATGGCTACACCTTC.

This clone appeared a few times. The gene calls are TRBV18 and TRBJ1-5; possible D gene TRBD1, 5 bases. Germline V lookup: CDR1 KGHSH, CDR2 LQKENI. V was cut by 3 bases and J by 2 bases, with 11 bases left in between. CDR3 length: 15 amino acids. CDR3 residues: CASSPDSHRNQPQHF. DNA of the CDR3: TGTGCCAGCTCACCCGACAGTCATCGCAATCAGCCCCAGCATTTT.

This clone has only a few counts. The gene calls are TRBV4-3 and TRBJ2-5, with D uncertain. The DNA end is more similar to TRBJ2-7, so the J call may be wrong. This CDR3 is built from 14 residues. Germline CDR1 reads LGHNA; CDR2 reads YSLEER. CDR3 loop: CASSQDLGTYEQYF. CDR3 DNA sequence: TGCGCCAGCAGCCAAGATCTGGGCACCTACGAGCAGTACTTC.

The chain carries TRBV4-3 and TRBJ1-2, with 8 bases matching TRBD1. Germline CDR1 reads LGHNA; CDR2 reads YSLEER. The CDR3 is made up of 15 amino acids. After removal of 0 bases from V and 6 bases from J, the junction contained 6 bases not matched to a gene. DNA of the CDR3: TGCGCCAGCAGCCAAGATCCGGGACAGGCTGATGGCTACACCTTC. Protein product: CASSQDPGQADGYTF.

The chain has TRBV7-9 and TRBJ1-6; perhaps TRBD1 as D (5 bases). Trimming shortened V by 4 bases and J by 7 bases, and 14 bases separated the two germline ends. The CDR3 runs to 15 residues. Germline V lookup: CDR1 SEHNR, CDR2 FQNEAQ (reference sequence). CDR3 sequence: CASSWGTGDNSPLHF. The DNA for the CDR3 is TGTGCCAGCAGCTGGGGAACGGGGGACAATTCACCCCTCCACTTT.

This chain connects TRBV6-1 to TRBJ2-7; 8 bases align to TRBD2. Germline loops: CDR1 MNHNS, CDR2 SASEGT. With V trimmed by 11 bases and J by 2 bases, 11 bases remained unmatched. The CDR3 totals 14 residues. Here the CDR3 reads CASALAGLTYEQYF. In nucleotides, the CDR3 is TGTGCCTCCGCTTTAGCGGGACTTACCTACGAGCAGTACTTC.

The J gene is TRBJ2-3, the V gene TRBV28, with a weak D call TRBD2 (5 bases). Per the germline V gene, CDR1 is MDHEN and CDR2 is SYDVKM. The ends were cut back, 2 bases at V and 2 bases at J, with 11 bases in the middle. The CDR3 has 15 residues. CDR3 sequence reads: CASSLRRNSTDTQYF. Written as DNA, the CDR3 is TGTGCCAGCAGTTTAAGGAGGAATTCCACAGATACGCAGTATTTT.

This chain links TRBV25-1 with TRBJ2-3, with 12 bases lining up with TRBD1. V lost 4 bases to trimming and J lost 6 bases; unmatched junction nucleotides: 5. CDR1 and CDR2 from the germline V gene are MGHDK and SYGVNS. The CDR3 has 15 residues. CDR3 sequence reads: CASSGGTGGLDTQYF. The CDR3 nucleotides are TGTGCCAGCAGTGGGGGGACAGGGGGCTTGGATACGCAGTATTTT.

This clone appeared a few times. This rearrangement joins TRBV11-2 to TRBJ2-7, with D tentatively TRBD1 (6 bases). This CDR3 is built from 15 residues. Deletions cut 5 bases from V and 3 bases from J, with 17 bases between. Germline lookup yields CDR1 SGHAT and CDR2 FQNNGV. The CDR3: CASSITRDTFYEQYF. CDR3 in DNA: TGTGCCAGCAGCATTACTCGGGACACTTTCTACGAGCAGTACTTC.

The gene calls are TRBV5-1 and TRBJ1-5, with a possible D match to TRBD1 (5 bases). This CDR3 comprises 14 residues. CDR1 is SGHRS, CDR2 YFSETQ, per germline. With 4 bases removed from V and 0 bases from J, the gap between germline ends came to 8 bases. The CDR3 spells CASSPDSSNQPQHF. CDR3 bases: TGCGCCAGCAGCCCTGACAGTAGCAATCAGCCCCAGCATTTT.

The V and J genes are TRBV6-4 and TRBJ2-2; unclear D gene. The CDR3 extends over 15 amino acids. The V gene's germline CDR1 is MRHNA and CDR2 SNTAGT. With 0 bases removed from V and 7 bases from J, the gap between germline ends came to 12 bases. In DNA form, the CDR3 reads TGTGCCAGCAGTGACTCGAAAGTAACCAGCGGGGAGCTGTTTTTT. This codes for CASSDSKVTSGELFF.